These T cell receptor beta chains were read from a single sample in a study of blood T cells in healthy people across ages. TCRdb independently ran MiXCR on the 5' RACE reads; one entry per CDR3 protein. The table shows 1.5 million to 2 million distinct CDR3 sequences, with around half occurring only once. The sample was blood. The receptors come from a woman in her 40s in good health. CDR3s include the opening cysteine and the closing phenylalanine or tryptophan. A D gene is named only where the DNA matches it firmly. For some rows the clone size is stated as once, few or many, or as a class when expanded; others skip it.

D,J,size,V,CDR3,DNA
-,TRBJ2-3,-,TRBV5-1,CASREGTSTDTQYF,TGCGCCAGCAGAGAGGGAACTAGCACAGATACGCAGTATTTT
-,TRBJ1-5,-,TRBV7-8,CASSLKQQPQHF,TGTGCCAGCAGCTTAAAACAACAGCCCCAGCATTTT
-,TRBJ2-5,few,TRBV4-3,CASSQLPAPQETQYF,TGCGCCAGCAGCCAACTTCCCGCGCCCCAAGAGACCCAGTACTTC
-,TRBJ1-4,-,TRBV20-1,CSARPGTSTEKLFF,TGCAGTGCTAGACCCGGGACATCGACAGAGAAACTGTTTTTT
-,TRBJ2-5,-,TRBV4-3,CASSQEMGTPQETQYF,TGCGCCAGCAGCCAAGAAATGGGGACTCCACAAGAGACCCAGTACTTC
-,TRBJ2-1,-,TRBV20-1,CSARKGSNEQFF,TGCAGTGCTAGGAAGGGCTCGAATGAGCAGTTCTTC
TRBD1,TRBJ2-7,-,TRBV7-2,CASSLRTGGTTYEQYF,TGTGCCAGCAGCCTAAGGACAGGGGGCACGACCTACGAGCAGTACTTC
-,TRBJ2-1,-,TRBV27,CASSQGGGAYNEQFF,TGTGCCAGCAGCCAAGGTGGGGGCGCCTACAATGAGCAGTTCTTC
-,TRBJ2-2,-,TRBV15,CATSRDYGAGELFF,TGTGCCACCAGCAGGGACTACGGAGCCGGGGAGCTGTTTTTT
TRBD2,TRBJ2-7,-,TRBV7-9,CASSFSPSGGSYEQYF,TGTGCCAGCAGCTTTAGTCCTAGCGGGGGTTCCTACGAGCAGTACTTC
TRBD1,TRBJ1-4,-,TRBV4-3,CASSQVTGNEKLFF,TGCGCCAGCAGCCAAGTGACAGGGAATGAAAAACTGTTTTTT
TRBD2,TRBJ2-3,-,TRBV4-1,CASSQGDLAGGLTDTQYF,TGCGCCAGCAGCCAAGGAGACTTAGCGGGGGGCCTCACAGATACGCAGTATTTT
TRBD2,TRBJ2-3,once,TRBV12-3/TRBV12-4,CANSFQSGGAPDTQYF,TGTGCCAACAGTTTTCAAAGCGGGGGGGCCCCAGATACGCAGTATTTT
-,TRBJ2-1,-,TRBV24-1,CATSDQVTRQFF,TGTGCCACCAGTGACCAGGTGACAAGGCAGTTCTTC
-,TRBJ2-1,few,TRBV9,CASSSRALYSYNEQFF,TGTGCCAGCAGCTCCAGGGCCCTTTACTCCTACAATGAGCAGTTCTTC
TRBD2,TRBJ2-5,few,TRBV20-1,CSACTSAQETQYF,TGCAGTGCTTGTACTAGCGCCCAAGAGACCCAGTACTTC
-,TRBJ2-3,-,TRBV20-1,CRARVRLDTQYF,TGCAGGGCTAGAGTCCGTTTAGATACGCAGTATTTT
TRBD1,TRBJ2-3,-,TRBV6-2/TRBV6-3,CASGWGQYTQYF,TGTGCCAGCGGCTGGGGACAGTATACGCAGTATTTT
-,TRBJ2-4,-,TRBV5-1,CASSKKHPTENIQYF,TGCGCCAGCAGCAAAAAACACCCGACCGAGAACATTCAGTACTTC
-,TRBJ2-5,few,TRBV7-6,CASSDTGREETQYF,TGTGCCAGCAGCGATACAGGGCGGGAGGAGACCCAGTACTTC
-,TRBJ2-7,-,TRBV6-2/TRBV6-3,CASINPPGSSYEQYF,TGTGCCAGCATTAACCCCCCAGGTAGCTCCTACGAGCAGTACTTC
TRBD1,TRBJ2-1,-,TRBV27,CASSPYTGTGQYEQFF,TGTGCCAGCAGCCCTTACACCGGGACAGGACAATACGAGCAGTTCTTC
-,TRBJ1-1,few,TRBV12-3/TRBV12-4,CASRAIQGIGTEAFF,TGTGCCAGCAGGGCAATACAGGGAATAGGCACTGAAGCTTTCTTT